Shown below are 18 T cell receptor beta chains from a single sample sequenced in a study of identifying expanded T cells in peripheral blood. The data were produced by immunoSEQ multiplex PCR, yet TCRdb's version contains in-frame clones alone and is incomplete. Of about 94,000 clones listed, approximately 91% are singletons. Source material: blood. The receptors come from a person aged 18 to 70 in good health.

This chain connects TRBV2 to TRBJ1-2; D may be TRBD1 (5 bases). The germline V and J ends were trimmed by 2 bases and 2 bases, with 9 bases remaining between them. The V gene's germline CDR1 is SNHLY and CDR2 FYNNEI. CDR3 length: 14 residues. The CDR3 reads CASSEPGPNYGYTF. The CDR3 DNA follows: TGTGCCAGCAGTGAACCAGGGCCCAACTATGGCTACACCTTC. Together with reference TRBV2 and TRBJ1-2, the CDR3 gives the full variable domain: EPEVTQTPSHQVTQMGQEVILRCVPISNHLYFYWYRQILGQKVEFLVSFYNNEISEKSEIFDDQFSVERPDGSNFTLKIRSTKLEDSAMYFCASSEPGPNYGYTFGSGTRLTVV.

The chain employs TRBV19 and TRBJ2-7; D is perhaps TRBD1 (6 bases). CDR1 and CDR2 (germline): LNHDA, SQIVND (reference sequence). The V end was cut by 3 bases, the J end by 6 bases, with 15 bases between. There are 14 residues in the CDR3. CDR3 coding DNA: TGTGCCAGTAGTATGAAGCAGGGGTTGCGCGAGCAGTACTTC. Its protein product is CASSMKQGLREQYF. The variable domain in full, completed from reference TRBV19 and TRBJ2-7, reads DGGITQSPKYLFRKEGQNVTLSCEQNLNHDAMYWYRQDPGQGLRLIYYSQIVNDFQKGDIAEGYSVSREKKESFPLTVTSAQKNPTAFYLCASSMKQGLREQYFGPGTRLTVT.

This clone was counted only a few times. This chain joins TRBV6-6 and TRBJ2-2; D uncertain. V was cut by 4 bases and J by 5 bases, with 11 bases left in between. This CDR3 has 14 amino acids. The germline V gene encodes CDR1 MNHNY and CDR2 SVGAGI (reference sequence). CDR3 DNA: TGTGCCAGCAGTTTCAAAACAGAGACCGGGGAGCTGTTTTTT. Translated: CASSFKTETGELFF.

This clone was seen a single time. This chain joins TRBV7-9 and TRBJ1-1; tentatively, D is TRBD1 (5 bases). CDR1 SEHNR and CDR2 FQNEAQ come from the germline V gene (reference sequence). V was cut by 1 base and J by 6 bases, with 18 bases left in between. The CDR3 sequence is 16 residues long. CDR3 sequence reads: CASSLGGVVQGPEAFF. The CDR3 nucleotides are TGTGCCAGCAGCTTAGGGGGGGTCGTGCAAGGCCCTGAAGCTTTCTTT.

The CDR3, as DNA: TGCGCCAGCAGCCAAGCTCAGCGCAATCAGCCCCAGCATTTT. Translating it yields CASSQAQRNQPQHF. J is TRBJ1-5 and V is TRBV4-1; D is unclear. Trimming pared 1 base from V and 2 bases from J, leaving 6 bases between. This CDR3 region has 14 residues. Germline-derived CDR1 and CDR2 are MGHRA and YSYEKL.

J is TRBJ2-7 and V is TRBV5-6; either TRBD1 or TRBD2 may supply D (5 bases each). Germline CDR1 SGHDT, CDR2 YYEEEE. The CDR3 spans 13 residues. The ends were cut back, 2 bases at V and 7 bases at J, with 13 bases in the middle. DNA for the CDR3: TGTGCCAGCAGCTTTGGGACGGCTAAGGAGCAGTACTTC. Translation gives CASSFGTAKEQYF. The variable domain in full, with the rest retrieved from reference TRBV5-6 and TRBJ2-7, is DAGVTQSPTHLIKTRGQQVTLRCSPKSGHDTVSWYQQALGQGPQFIFQYYEEEERQRGNFPDRFSGHQFPNYSSELNVNALLLGDSALYLCASSFGTAKEQYFGPGTRLTVT.

This clone has only one observation. The rearrangement uses TRBV6-1 and TRBJ1-5, with 10 positions matching TRBD1. The V segment lost 10 bases and the J segment 1 base; nucleotides outside the gene matches: 7. In germline, CDR1 is MNHNS, CDR2 SASEGT. The length of the CDR3 is 15 residues. The CDR3 sequence is CATVRTGGSNQPQHF. CDR3 nucleotides: TGTGCCACGGTACGGACAGGGGGGAGCAATCAGCCCCAGCATTTT.

J is TRBJ1-4 and V is TRBV10-1; 8 nucleotides line up with TRBD1. The germline CDR1 and CDR2 sequences are WNHNN and SYGVQD (reference sequence). V lost 7 bases, J lost 4 bases, and 8 bases stayed unmatched. The CDR3 runs 15 residues. As DNA, the CDR3 is TGCGCCAGCAAAACGGGGACAGGTCGTAATGAAAAACTGTTTTTT. Amino acid sequence: CASKTGTGRNEKLFF.

V and J are TRBV5-1 and TRBJ1-2, with 12 bases aligning to TRBD1. V trimming: 2 bases; J trimming: 8 bases; junction bases outside the gene matches: 7. The CDR3 has 15 amino acids. Germline CDR1 reads SGHRS; CDR2 reads YFSETQ. Here the CDR3 reads CASSFNPGTGGGYTF. DNA for the CDR3: TGCGCCAGCAGCTTCAATCCCGGGACAGGGGGCGGCTACACCTTC.

This clone was seen just once. This chain joins TRBV5-1 and TRBJ2-7; tentative D call: TRBD1 (5 bases). V was trimmed by 0 bases and J by 1 base, leaving 14 bases between them. This CDR3 region has 16 residues. Germline V lookup: CDR1 SGHRS, CDR2 YFSETQ. The CDR3 nucleotides read TGCGCCAGCAGCTTGGGTCCACGATCAGGGTCCTACGAGCAGTACTTC. Translating gives CASSLGPRSGSYEQYF.

With respect to this clone: The same CDR3 arises from other DNA sequences in this sample as well. The chain has TRBV5-1 and TRBJ2-3; no clear D gene. This CDR3 region has 14 residues. V shed 0 bases and J shed 0 bases, with 5 bases lying between them. The germline V gene has CDR1 SGHRS and CDR2 YFSETQ. In nucleotides, the CDR3 is TGCGCCAGCAGCTTGGGGTCTAGCACAGATACGCAGTATTTT. As protein: CASSLGSSTDTQYF.

The chain carries TRBV2 and TRBJ1-5; D is uncertain. Trimming shortened V by 7 bases and J by 0 bases, and 10 bases separated the two germline ends. Germline V gene data show CDR1 as SNHLY and CDR2 as FYNNEI. The CDR3 is 14 amino acids. The CDR3 DNA reads TGTGCCAGCACCCCCGGGGATAGCAATCAGCCCCAGCATTTT. Residues: CASTPGDSNQPQHF. The full variable domain, rest sourced from reference TRBV2 and TRBJ1-5, is EPEVTQTPSHQVTQMGQEVILRCVPISNHLYFYWYRQILGQKVEFLVSFYNNEISEKSEIFDDQFSVERPDGSNFTLKIRSTKLEDSAMYFCASTPGDSNQPQHFGDGTRLSIL.

The chain joins TRBV11-3 to TRBJ1-2; maybe TRBD1 (6 bases). The CDR3 contains 16 residues. Trimming took off 5 bases at V and 2 bases at J, with 18 bases between the two ends. CDR1 and CDR2 from the germline V gene are SGHNT and YENEEA. The CDR3 DNA reads TGTGCCAGCAGCGCCGGAACAGGGCTTATAAACTATGGCTACACCTTC. It translates to CASSAGTGLINYGYTF. Filled out from reference TRBV11-3 and TRBJ1-2, the complete variable domain reads EAGVVQSPRYKIIEKKQPVAFWCNPISGHNTLYWYLQNLGQGPELLIRYENEEAVDDSQLPKDRFSAERLKGVDSTLKIQPAELGDSAVYLCASSAGTGLINYGYTFGSGTRLTVV.

The CDR3 protein is CASGHWGEKLFF. CDR3 coding DNA: TGTGCCAGCGGCCATTGGGGTGAAAAACTGTTTTTT. The rearrangement links TRBV11-2 to TRBJ1-4, with no clear D. Germline assignment: CDR1 SGHAT and CDR2 FQNNGV. Trimming pared 8 bases from V and 7 bases from J, leaving 11 bases between. This CDR3 is 12 amino acids long. Complete variable domain (other parts from reference TRBV11-2 and TRBJ1-4): EAGVAQSPRYKIIEKRQSVAFWCNPISGHATLYWYQQILGQGPKLLIQFQNNGVVDDSQLPKDRFSAERLKGVDSTLKIQPAKLEDSAVYLCASGHWGEKLFFGSGTQLSVL.

J is TRBJ2-3 and V is TRBV9, with D perhaps assigned TRBD1 or TRBD2 (5 bases each). Germline-derived CDR1 and CDR2 are SGDLS and YYNGEE. CDR3 length equals 13 residues. V was trimmed by 0 bases and J by 5 bases, leaving 7 bases between them. CDR3 bases: TGTGCCAGCAGCGTAGGGGGGAAAGATACGCAGTATTTT. The encoded protein is CASSVGGKDTQYF.

The chain joins TRBV27 to TRBJ2-7; 7 nucleotides agree with TRBD1. V lost 5 bases and J lost 3; bases outside the gene matches: 10. The germline gives CDR1 MNHEY, CDR2 SMNVEV (reference sequence). The CDR3 runs 15 residues. The CDR3 DNA is TGTGCCAGCAGTCCACTGGGGACAGCCAACTACGAGCAGTACTTC. Its protein is CASSPLGTANYEQYF.

The chain carries TRBV27 and TRBJ1-1; no reliable D call. Germline V CDR1 and CDR2: MNHEY, SMNVEV (reference sequence). The V and J ends lost 3 bases and 0 bases respectively, with 5 bases between them. This CDR3 region has 13 residues. The CDR3 DNA reads as TGTGCCAGCAGTTTGTCGATGAACACTGAAGCTTTCTTT. This gives the protein CASSLSMNTEAFF.

The chain has TRBV19 and TRBJ1-1; possibly TRBD1 for D (6 bases). V lost 7 bases and J lost 3, with 18 bases in between. The CDR3 is 15 residues long. The germline V gene encodes CDR1 LNHDA and CDR2 SQIVND (reference sequence). The CDR3 nucleotides are TGTGCCAGTACGTATGAACCGGGGGCTGACACTGAAGCTTTCTTT. As protein: CASTYEPGADTEAFF.